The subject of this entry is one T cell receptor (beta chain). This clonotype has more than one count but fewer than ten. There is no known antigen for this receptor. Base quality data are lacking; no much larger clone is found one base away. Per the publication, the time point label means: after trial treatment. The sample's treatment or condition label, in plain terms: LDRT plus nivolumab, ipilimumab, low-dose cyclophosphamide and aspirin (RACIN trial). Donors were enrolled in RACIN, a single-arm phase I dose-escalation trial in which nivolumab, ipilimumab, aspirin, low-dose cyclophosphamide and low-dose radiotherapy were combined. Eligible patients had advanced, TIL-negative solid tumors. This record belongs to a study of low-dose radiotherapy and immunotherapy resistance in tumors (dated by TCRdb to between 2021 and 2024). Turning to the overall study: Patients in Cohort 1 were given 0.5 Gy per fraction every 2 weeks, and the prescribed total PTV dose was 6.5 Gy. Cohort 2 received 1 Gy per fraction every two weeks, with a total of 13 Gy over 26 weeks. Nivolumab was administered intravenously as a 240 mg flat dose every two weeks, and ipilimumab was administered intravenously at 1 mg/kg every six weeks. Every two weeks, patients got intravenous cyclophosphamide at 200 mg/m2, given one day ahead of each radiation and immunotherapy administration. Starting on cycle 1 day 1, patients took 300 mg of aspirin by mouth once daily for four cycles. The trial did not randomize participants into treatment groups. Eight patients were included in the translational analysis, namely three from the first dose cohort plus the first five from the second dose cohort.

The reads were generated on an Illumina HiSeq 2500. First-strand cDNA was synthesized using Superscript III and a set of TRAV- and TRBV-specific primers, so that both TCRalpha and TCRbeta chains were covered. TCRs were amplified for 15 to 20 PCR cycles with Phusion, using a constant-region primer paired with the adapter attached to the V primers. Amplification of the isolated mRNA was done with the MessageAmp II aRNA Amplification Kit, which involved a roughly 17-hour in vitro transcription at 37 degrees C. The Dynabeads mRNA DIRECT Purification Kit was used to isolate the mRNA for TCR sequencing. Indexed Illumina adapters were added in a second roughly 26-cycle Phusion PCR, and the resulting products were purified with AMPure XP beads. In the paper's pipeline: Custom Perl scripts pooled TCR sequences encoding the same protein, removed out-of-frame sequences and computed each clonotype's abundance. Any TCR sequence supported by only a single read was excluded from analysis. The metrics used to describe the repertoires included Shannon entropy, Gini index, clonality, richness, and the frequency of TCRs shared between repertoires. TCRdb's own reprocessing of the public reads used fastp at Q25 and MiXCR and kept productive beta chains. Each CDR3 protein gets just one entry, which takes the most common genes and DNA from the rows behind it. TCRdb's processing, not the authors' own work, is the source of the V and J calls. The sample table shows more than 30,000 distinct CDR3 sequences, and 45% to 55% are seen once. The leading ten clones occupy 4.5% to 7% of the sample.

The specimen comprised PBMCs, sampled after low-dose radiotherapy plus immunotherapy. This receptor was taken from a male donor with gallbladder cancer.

The nucleotides are TGTGCCAGCAGCTTAGGAAGTTACGAGCAGTACTTC. This yields the protein CASSLGSYEQYF. The chain is assembled from TRBV11-3 and TRBJ2-7; there is no confident call for the D gene. V lost 1 base and J lost 4 bases; the stretch between them is 5 bases long. From a lookup of the germline V gene, CDR1 and CDR2 are SGHNT and YENEEA. Including the terminal cysteine and phenylalanine, the CDR3 comprises 12 residues. Here the CDR3 DNA is all that survives: 36 bases in frame from base 1.